This entry is about one TCR beta chain. This specimen belongs to a study of blood T cell repertoires in COVID-19. The protocol was immunoSEQ multiplex PCR, while the TCRdb copy is restricted to in-frame clones and leaves out a portion. The sample comprises about 120,000 clones, around 86% of which are singletons, and over 9.5% rests with the top ten. The CDR3 has 14 amino acids. The chain has TRBV12-2 and TRBJ2-7; the table gives TRBD1 as D, unverified against the DNA. TRBV12-2 is flagged as a pseudogene. The clonotype originates from a man between 60 and 75 years old with acute or convalescent COVID-19. The sample comprised peripheral blood. The CDR3 region is CASRNQDSFGEQYF. Here the CDR3 DNA reads TGTGCAAGTCGCAACCAGGACAGCTTTGGGGAGCAGTACTTC.